The present T cell receptor (beta chain) was sequenced within a study of glioma-infiltrating T cells after dendritic cell vaccination. At the level of the study: Dendritic cell vaccination trial patients had either newly diagnosed or recurrent glioblastoma. Patients received three intradermal dendritic cell vaccine injections at biweekly intervals.

The CDR3 length is 16 residues. From germline, CDR1 is MGHDK and CDR2 SYGVNS. Trimming shortened V by 6 bases and J by 1 base, and 18 bases separated the two germline ends. On this clone itself: Its antigen is not identified.

This table comes from immunoSEQ multiplex PCR, and its TCRdb copy is limited to in-frame clones, with some not included. The data show fewer than 100,000 clones, around 86% seen once. Broader study findings: Patients with more pretreatment TILs had longer time to progression and survival.

The chain couples TRBV25-1 to TRBJ2-5; D is possibly TRBD1 (6 bases). The origin of this receptor is a human donor with glioblastoma. The sequencing used blood, collected before dendritic cell vaccination. The chain's CDR3 is CASSRGKGPGQETQYF. Written as DNA, the CDR3 is TGTGCCAGCAGCAGGGGTAAGGGACCAGGCCAAGAGACCCAGTACTTC.